This T cell receptor beta chain was captured by sequencing in a study of neurological immune-mediated disorders. Time point specified: longitudinal time-point 3. This clonotype was seen repeatedly, ten times or more. Germline V gene sequence: CDR1 KGHSH, CDR2 LQKENI. V lost 5 bases and J 5 bases, leaving 12 bases between the germline ends. This CDR3 comprises 13 residues. Template-switch 5'RACE cDNA synthesis added a 10-nucleotide unique molecular identifier. Via MiXCR, TCRdb re-called the 5' RACE reads, giving one row per CDR3 protein. This sample yields approximately 80,000 distinct CDR3 sequences, of which 4.3% are seen a single time; 4.5% to 6% belongs to the top ten.

The TCR was taken from a woman aged 60 to 75 with multiple sclerosis. The specimen was PBMCs. The chain combines TRBV18 with TRBJ2-5; no reliable D call. Written as DNA, the CDR3 is TGTGCCAGCTCAGTCGCGGAAGGGGAGACCCAGTACTTC. This gives the protein CASSVAEGETQYF.